A selection of T cell receptor beta chains follows, all from one sample in a study of blood T cell repertoires in COVID-19. Profiling relied on immunoSEQ multiplex PCR, and the TCRdb table lists in-frame clones only, not all of them. The table includes approximately 59,000 clones, around 80% detected once. Sequenced material: peripheral blood. Source of these receptors: a man aged 80 or over with acute or convalescent COVID-19. Both conserved end residues are part of each CDR3. The D gene is left open where the match is weak. Rows give clone size only sometimes, using once, few, many, or a class for an expanded clone.

d_gene	v_gene	abundance	j_gene	CDR3aa	CDR3nt
.	TRBV7-3	.	TRBJ2-1	CASSLNNNEQFF	TGTGCCAGCAGCCTTAACAACAATGAGCAGTTCTTC
.	TRBV9	.	TRBJ2-5	CASEGIQETQYF	TGTGCCAGCGAGGGCATCCAAGAGACCCAGTACTTC
.	TRBV7-9	.	TRBJ2-7	CASGRDAYEQYF	TGTGCCAGCGGCAGGGACGCGTACGAGCAGTACTTC
.	TRBV4-2	.	TRBJ1-2	CASSQGRNNYGYTF	TGTGCCAGCAGCCAAGGTAGAAATAACTATGGCTACACCTTC
.	TRBV11-3	.	TRBJ2-7	CASSLRSGVGEQYF	TGTGCCAGCAGCTTAAGGTCGGGGGTGGGCGAGCAGTACTTC
TRBD2	TRBV27	.	TRBJ2-3	CASKAGVTDTQYF	TGTGCCAGCAAGGCGGGGGTCACAGATACGCAGTATTTT
.	TRBV5-1	.	TRBJ1-4	CASSLRAGNEKLFF	TGCGCCAGCAGCTTGCGAGCCGGTAATGAAAAACTGTTTTTT
.	TRBV20-1	.	TRBJ1-1	CSFFTGLAFF	TGCAGTTTCTTCACAGGTTTAGCTTTCTTT
.	TRBV6-5	.	TRBJ2-1	CASSVARDSYEQFF	TGTGCCAGCAGCGTAGCCCGGGACTCCTATGAGCAGTTCTTC
.	TRBV7-2	.	TRBJ2-1	CASSFRSGEQFF	TGTGCCAGCAGCTTCCGCTCCGGTGAGCAGTTCTTC
TRBD2	TRBV7-2	.	TRBJ2-1	CASSLWGGTSGGIQFF	TGTGCCAGCAGCTTATGGGGTGGTACTAGCGGTGGTATCCAGTTCTTC
.	TRBV7-2	.	TRBJ2-3	CASSLEGISTDTQYF	TGTGCCAGCAGCTTAGAGGGGATAAGCACAGATACGCAGTATTTT
.	TRBV19	.	TRBJ2-7	CASSIDRAYEQYF	TGTGCCAGTAGTATAGATCGGGCCTACGAGCAGTACTTC
.	TRBV27	.	TRBJ1-1	CASSLHQQGNPEAFF	TGTGCCAGCAGTTTACATCAACAGGGTAACCCTGAAGCTTTCTTT
.	TRBV15	.	TRBJ1-2	CATSRAETAYGYTF	TGTGCCACCAGCAGAGCAGAGACAGCCTATGGCTACACCTTC
TRBD1	TRBV15	.	TRBJ2-5	CATSRGTGHGETQYF	TGTGCCACCAGCAGAGGGACAGGGCATGGGGAGACCCAGTACTTC
.	TRBV5-6	.	TRBJ1-1	CASSSGQGNTEAFF	TGTGCCAGCAGCTCGGGACAAGGAAACACTGAAGCTTTCTTT
.	TRBV7-9	.	TRBJ1-6	CASSFGGPNSPLHF	TGTGCCAGCAGCTTCGGGGGGCCCAATTCACCCCTCCACTTT
TRBD1	TRBV6-5	few	TRBJ1-1	CASSYPQGAPGTEAFF	TGTGCCAGCAGTTACCCACAGGGGGCGCCTGGCACTGAAGCTTTCTTT
TRBD2	TRBV28	.	TRBJ2-5	CASSPPLAANQETQYF	TGTGCCAGCAGTCCCCCTCTAGCGGCTAACCAAGAGACCCAGTACTTC
TRBD1	TRBV19	.	TRBJ1-4	CASRPGQGQGKLFF	TGTGCCAGTAGACCGGGACAGGGGCAAGGAAAACTGTTTTTT
TRBD2	TRBV6-5	.	TRBJ2-1	CASRRSGGYDEQFF	TGTGCCAGCAGAAGGAGCGGGGGATACGATGAGCAGTTCTTC
.	TRBV3-1/TRBV3-2	once	TRBJ2-1	CASSQGVGANYNEQFF	TGTGCCAGCAGCCAAGGTGTGGGGGCAAACTACAATGAGCAGTTCTTC
.	TRBV7-2	.	TRBJ2-7	CASSLAPAGATYEQYF	TGTGCCAGCAGCTTAGCACCAGCGGGTGCCACCTACGAGCAGTACTTC
.	TRBV7-6	.	TRBJ2-7	CASSLHPLRASSYEQYF	TGTGCCAGCAGCTTACATCCACTCAGGGCGAGCTCCTACGAGCAGTACTTC
.	TRBV5-8	once	TRBJ1-1	CASRGRQIEAFF	TGTGCCAGCAGGGGAAGACAGATTGAAGCTTTCTTT
TRBD1	TRBV2	.	TRBJ1-5	CASRLDRGRYQPQHF	TGTGCCAGCAGGCTGGACAGGGGAAGGTACCAGCCCCAGCATTTT
TRBD1	TRBV19	.	TRBJ1-2	CASSSTGDSFYGYTF	TGTGCCAGTAGCTCAACTGGGGACAGCTTCTATGGCTACACCTTC
.	TRBV5-1	once	TRBJ2-5	CASSLAPLETQYF	TGCGCCAGCAGCTTGGCTCCCCTAGAGACCCAGTACTTC
.	TRBV6-1	.	TRBJ2-5	CASSEMAVQETQYF	TGTGCCAGCAGTGAAATGGCGGTACAAGAGACCCAGTACTTC
TRBD2	TRBV7-3	.	TRBJ2-3	CASSRGTSGRVDTQYF	TGTGCCAGCAGCCGCGGGACTAGCGGGAGGGTGGATACGCAGTATTTT
.	TRBV12-3/TRBV12-4	.	TRBJ2-3	CASSEADTQYF	TGTGCCAGCAGTGAGGCAGATACGCAGTATTTT
TRBD2	TRBV5-6	.	TRBJ2-7	CASSLGLAYSYEQYF	TGTGCCAGCAGCTTGGGACTAGCGTACTCCTACGAGCAGTACTTC
.	TRBV14	.	TRBJ1-2	CASSQALPPYGYTF	TGTGCCAGCAGCCAAGCTCTCCCCCCGTATGGCTACACCTTC
.	TRBV9	.	TRBJ2-2	CASNLGGADTGELFF	TGTGCCAGCAATCTTGGAGGGGCGGACACCGGGGAGCTGTTTTTT
TRBD1	TRBV6-5	.	TRBJ2-5	CASSYSGTGQETQYF	TGTGCCAGCAGTTACTCGGGGACAGGCCAAGAGACCCAGTACTTC
TRBD1	TRBV30	.	TRBJ2-1	CAWRRDRGYNEQFF	TGTGCCTGGAGGAGAGACAGGGGTTACAATGAGCAGTTCTTC
.	TRBV19	.	TRBJ2-7	CASSIGVINEQYF	TGTGCCAGTAGTATAGGAGTCATCAACGAGCAGTACTTC
TRBD1	TRBV7-9	.	TRBJ1-1	CASSLGQANTEAFF	TGTGCCAGCAGCCTTGGACAGGCGAACACTGAAGCTTTCTTT
TRBD1	TRBV7-2	.	TRBJ1-5	CASSSQGSDQPQHF	TGTGCCAGCAGCTCACAGGGGAGCGATCAGCCCCAGCATTTT
TRBD1	TRBV25-1	.	TRBJ1-3	CASSHPGQGAHTIYF	TGTGCCAGCAGTCACCCCGGCCAGGGGGCACACACCATATATTTT
TRBD2	TRBV27	.	TRBJ2-7	CASSPQGGAGGVYEQYF	TGTGCCAGCAGTCCACAAGGTGGAGCGGGGGGAGTCTACGAGCAGTACTTC
TRBD1	TRBV2	.	TRBJ1-2	CARGAGGAGGYTF	TGTGCCAGGGGGGCAGGGGGCGCCGGTGGCTACACCTTC
TRBD2	TRBV7-2	.	TRBJ2-5	CASSPRLAVLQETQYF	TGTGCCAGCAGCCCGAGACTAGCGGTCCTCCAAGAGACCCAGTACTTC
.	TRBV2	.	TRBJ1-6	CASKYSSNSPLHF	TGTGCCAGCAAGTACAGCTCGAATTCACCCCTCCACTTT
TRBD1	TRBV19	.	TRBJ1-2	CASSLQGASLIYGYTF	TGTGCCAGTAGTCTACAGGGGGCGAGCTTGATCTATGGCTACACCTTC
.	TRBV2	.	TRBJ1-6	CASSEAGGNRVPPLHF	TGTGCCAGCAGTGAAGCAGGGGGAAACAGGGTTCCACCCCTCCACTTT
.	TRBV30	.	TRBJ2-6	CAWSPSSGANVLTF	TGTGCCTGGAGTCCGAGCTCTGGGGCCAACGTCCTGACTTTC
.	TRBV19	.	TRBJ2-1	CASSLRVQGYNEQFF	TGTGCCAGTAGTCTTAGAGTCCAGGGGTACAATGAGCAGTTCTTC
TRBD2	TRBV6-6	.	TRBJ2-5	CASSYLASGGVETQYF	TGTGCCAGCAGTTACTTGGCTAGCGGGGGGGTTGAGACCCAGTACTTC